These 26 T cell receptor beta chains were all obtained from the same sample, sequenced in a study of blood T cell repertoires in COVID-19. Generated by immunoSEQ multiplex PCR, the TCRdb table keeps only in-frame clones and is missing some. The repertoire holds around 160,000 clones, around 80% seen once, with approximately 12% in the top ten. The sequencing input was PBMCs or T cells enriched from blood (not recorded which). These receptors were collected from an older woman who had recovered from COVID-19.

The chain carries TRBV12-3 or TRBV12-4 and TRBJ1-2; 7 nucleotides match TRBD1. V shed 8 bases, J shed 4 bases, and the junction held 7 bases outside the gene matches. CDR3 size: 13 residues. The CDR3, as DNA: TGTGCCAGCGGGCCAGGGGGACTCTATGGCTACACCTTC. This codes for CASGPGGLYGYTF.

This chain links TRBV7-8 with TRBJ1-4, with a weak D call TRBD1 (6 bases). Germline V gene lookup returns CDR1 SGHVS and CDR2 FQNEAQ. Deletions cut 4 bases from V and 8 bases from J, with 17 bases between. This CDR3 has 15 residues. CDR3 region: CASSSGQSLGEKLFF. CDR3 DNA: TGTGCCAGCAGCTCAGGACAGTCTTTAGGAGAAAAACTGTTTTTT.

V is TRBV5-5 and J is TRBJ2-7; a weak D match, TRBD1 (6 bases). CDR1 is SGHKS, CDR2 YYEKEE, per germline (reference sequence). Trimming removed 2 bases from V and 7 bases from J, with 13 bases in between. The CDR3 runs 13 residues. Here the CDR3 DNA reads TGTGCCAGCAGCTTCCAGGGGATTGGTGAGCAGTACTTC. Encoded protein: CASSFQGIGEQYF.

V is TRBV24-1 and J is TRBJ1-6; possible D gene TRBD1, 5 bases. The germline V gene has CDR1 KGHDR and CDR2 SFDVKD. Trimming removed 7 bases from V and 9 bases from J, with 15 bases in between. The CDR3 is 14 amino acids. CDR3 in DNA: TGTGCCACCAGGATCCCGACAGCAACTTCACCCCTCCACTTT. Amino acids: CATRIPTATSPLHF.

This chain joins TRBV7-2 and TRBJ2-3; tentative D call: TRBD2 (6 bases). Germline V gene sequence: CDR1 SGHTA, CDR2 FQGNSA. V gave up 1 base and J gave up 6 bases, with 11 bases separating them. The CDR3 spans 14 residues. This CDR3 reads CASSLGTISDTQYF. DNA of the CDR3: TGTGCCAGCAGCTTAGGGACTATCTCCGATACGCAGTATTTT.

This sequence joins TRBV11-2 and TRBJ1-6, with D possibly matching TRBD1 (6 bases). The CDR3 is 15 residues long. V lost 1 base and J 7 bases, leaving 11 bases between the germline ends. Per germline, CDR1 SGHAT and CDR2 FQNNGV. The CDR3 region has the DNA TGTGCCAGCAGCTTAGCAGGGGTGGGGAATTCACCCCTCCACTTT. It codes for CASSLAGVGNSPLHF.

A note on this clone: Other nucleotide sequences in the sample specify the same CDR3. The chain has TRBV5-1 and TRBJ2-1; D not resolved. The ends were cut back, 0 bases at V and 0 bases at J, with 7 bases in the middle. Germline values: CDR1 SGHRS, CDR2 YFSETQ. The CDR3 totals 15 residues. CDR3 nucleotides: TGCGCCAGCAGCTTGGAACCGAGCTCCTACAATGAGCAGTTCTTC. This gives the protein CASSLEPSSYNEQFF.

The chain links TRBV2 to TRBJ1-5; weak D call: TRBD1 (5 bases). The CDR3 runs to 13 residues. V lost 8 bases, J lost 5 bases, and 13 bases lay in between. Germline V gene sequence: CDR1 SNHLY, CDR2 FYNNEI. The CDR3 sequence is CASGKDKDQPQHF. The CDR3 DNA follows: TGTGCCAGCGGGAAGGACAAAGATCAGCCCCAGCATTTT.

The chain links TRBV5-1 to TRBJ2-6; weak D call: TRBD1 (6 bases). CDR1 is SGHRS, CDR2 YFSETQ, per germline. CDR3 size: 16 residues. The V and J ends lost 5 bases and 0 bases respectively, with 12 bases between them. The CDR3 is CASRQGQSSGANVLTF. DNA for the CDR3: TGCGCCAGCAGACAGGGACAAAGCTCTGGGGCCAACGTCCTGACTTTC. The variable domain in full, completed from reference TRBV5-1 and TRBJ2-6, reads KAGVTQTPRYLIKTRGQQVTLSCSPISGHRSVSWYQQTPGQGLQFLFEYFSETQRNKGNFPGRFSGRQFSNSRSEMNVSTLELGDSALYLCASRQGQSSGANVLTFGAGSRLTVL.

The chain employs TRBV11-2 and TRBJ2-2; no definite D call. The CDR3 has 14 residues. Trimming removed 5 bases at V and 0 bases at J, with 7 bases between. Germline V gene sequence: CDR1 SGHAT, CDR2 FQNNGV. The CDR3 DNA is TGTGCCAGCAGCCCCCCAGCGAACACCGGGGAGCTGTTTTTT. It translates to CASSPPANTGELFF.

V and J are TRBV4-1 and TRBJ2-2; 13 bases fit TRBD2. This CDR3 is built from 17 residues. Per the germline V gene, CDR1 is MGHRA and CDR2 is YSYEKL. V shed 3 bases and J 3 bases; nucleotides not matched to a gene: 4. CDR3 bases: TGCGCCAGCAGCCAGAGACTAGCGGGGGGAGACACCGGGGAGCTGTTTTTT. Protein sequence: CASSQRLAGGDTGELFF.

This chain uses TRBV6-1 with TRBJ2-1; 10 nucleotides agree with TRBD2. CDR1 is MNHNS and CDR2 is SASEGT in the germline V gene. This CDR3 contains 16 residues. Losses at the gene ends were 0 bases for V and 7 bases for J; bases not matched to a gene: 6. The CDR3 sequence is CASSEATSGIGNEQFF. CDR3 coding DNA: TGTGCCAGCAGTGAAGCCACTAGCGGGATAGGGAATGAGCAGTTCTTC.

This chain uses TRBV2 with TRBJ1-1; D call uncertain. The CDR3 consists of 13 residues. With 10 bases removed from V and 0 bases from J, the gap between germline ends came to 12 bases. Germline V CDR1 and CDR2: SNHLY, FYNNEI. CDR3 bases: TGTGCCACAGGAGGGCTTATGAACACTGAAGCTTTCTTT. This gives the protein CATGGLMNTEAFF.

The chain couples TRBV7-9 to TRBJ1-1; a weak D match, TRBD1 (6 bases). There are 13 residues in the CDR3. The germline CDR1 and CDR2 sequences are SEHNR and FQNEAQ (reference sequence). Trimming shortened V by 5 bases and J by 5 bases, and 12 bases separated the two germline ends. The CDR3 is CASSKTGTTEAFF. DNA for the CDR3: TGTGCCAGCAGCAAAACAGGGACGACTGAAGCTTTCTTT.

The CDR3 DNA is TGTGCCAGCAGCCATGACGCGGGAGATGGGTCGGAGACCCAGTACTTC. This codes for CASSHDAGDGSETQYF. This chain uses TRBV7-9 with TRBJ2-5; 7 nucleotides agree with TRBD2. Germline-derived CDR1 and CDR2 are SEHNR and FQNEAQ (reference sequence). V gave up 5 bases and J gave up 5 bases; unmatched junction bases: 14. This CDR3 contains 16 residues.

This clone was detected many times. The CDR3 DNA reads as TGTGCCACCCAGGGAGTGGGGGGGTCCCAGTATTTT. This codes for CATQGVGGSQYF. V usage is TRBV2 and J usage is TRBJ2-3, with TRBD2 identical over 7 bases. V was clipped by 10 bases and J by 12 bases; unmatched bases: 13. CDR1 SNHLY and CDR2 FYNNEI come from the germline V gene. CDR3 length: 12 amino acids. The whole variable domain, remainder taken from reference TRBV2 and TRBJ2-3, is EPEVTQTPSHQVTQMGQEVILRCVPISNHLYFYWYRQILGQKVEFLVSFYNNEISEKSEIFDDQFSVERPDGSNFTLKIRSTKLEDSAMYFCATQGVGGSQYFGPGTRLTVL.

The chain couples TRBV20-1 to TRBJ1-5; weak D call: TRBD1 (5 bases). V shed 3 bases and J shed 9 bases, with 12 bases lying between them. The CDR3 has 12 amino acids. Germline lookup yields CDR1 DFQATT and CDR2 SNEGSKA (reference sequence). CDR3 loop: CSASYAGGPQHF. CDR3 bases: TGCAGTGCTAGTTACGCGGGGGGGCCCCAGCATTTT.

The V call is TRBV5-5, the J call TRBJ2-1; 9 bases match TRBD1. Germline CDR1 reads SGHKS; CDR2 reads YYEKEE (reference sequence). The CDR3 spans 18 residues. Trimming removed 2 bases from V and 2 bases from J; junction bases left unmatched: 11. CDR3 sequence: CASSFRPGTGPAYNEQFF. The CDR3 coding sequence is TGTGCCAGCAGCTTTCGTCCCGGGACAGGGCCGGCCTACAATGAGCAGTTCTTC.

The CDR3, as DNA: TGTGCCAGCTCACCAATGGCTAGCGGGTTCAACGAGCAGTACTTC. Its protein product is CASSPMASGFNEQYF. The chain uses TRBV18 and TRBJ2-7; TRBD2 aligns across 8 bases. J gave up 5 bases and V 2 bases, and 8 bases lay outside the gene matches. The CDR3 covers 15 residues. Germline values: CDR1 KGHSH, CDR2 LQKENI.

The gene calls are TRBV7-6 and TRBJ2-2; 12 positions match TRBD2. Germline loops: CDR1 SGHVS, CDR2 FNYEAQ. Trimming cost V 2 bases and J 2 bases; bases outside gene matches: 3. The CDR3 loop spans 17 amino acids. The CDR3 bases are TGTGCCAGCAGCTTAACTAGCGGGGGGCCTAACACCGGGGAGCTGTTTTTT. It translates to CASSLTSGGPNTGELFF.

The chain uses TRBV5-1 and TRBJ1-3; D is undetermined. Germline V gene lookup returns CDR1 SGHRS and CDR2 YFSETQ. The CDR3 totals 15 residues. The V and J ends lost 1 base and 0 bases respectively, with 8 bases between them. The CDR3 DNA is TGCGCCAGCAGCTTGAGCCCAGGCTCTGGAAACACCATATATTTT. This translates into CASSLSPGSGNTIYF.

This clone was found a few times. The chain links TRBV6-1 to TRBJ2-3; TRBD2 matches 9 bases. With 4 bases clipped from V and 0 bases from J, the junction kept 5 bases outside the gene matches. CDR1 is MNHNS, CDR2 SASEGT, per germline. The CDR3 contains 16 residues. The CDR3 region is CASSVGAGGSTDTQYF. For the CDR3, the DNA is TGTGCCAGCAGTGTTGGGGCGGGGGGGAGCACAGATACGCAGTATTTT.

This clone was seen only a few times. The gene calls are TRBV27 and TRBJ2-3; D is uncertain. The CDR3 is 13 amino acids. Trimming took off 6 bases at V and 1 base at J, with 8 bases between the two ends. Germline CDR1 and CDR2: MNHEY and SMNVEV (reference sequence). The chain's CDR3 is CASSYAGTDTQYF. The CDR3 DNA reads TGTGCCAGCAGCTACGCGGGCACAGATACGCAGTATTTT.

This clone was recorded once. V usage is TRBV7-2 and J usage is TRBJ1-3, with D possibly being TRBD1 (6 bases). CDR3 length: 14 amino acids. CDR1 and CDR2 from the germline V gene are SGHTA and FQGNSA. Trimming removed 8 bases from V and 3 bases from J, with 14 bases in between. The CDR3 region is CASALTGSGNTIYF. CDR3 DNA sequence: TGTGCCAGCGCCCTTACAGGGAGTGGAAACACCATATATTTT.

CDR3 coding DNA: TGTGCCAGTACCACAGGGTTTTACTATGGCTACACCTTC. Protein sequence: CASTTGFYYGYTF. The chain uses TRBV19 and TRBJ1-2; D might be TRBD1 (6 bases). The CDR3 spans 13 residues. Germline V gene sequence: CDR1 LNHDA, CDR2 SQIVND (reference sequence). Trimming left V 7 bases short and J 3 bases short, with 12 bases between.

The V call is TRBV6-5, the J call TRBJ1-1; maybe TRBD1 (5 bases). This CDR3 has 14 amino acids. V lost 5 bases and J lost 4, with 14 bases in between. The germline V gene has CDR1 MNHEY and CDR2 SVGAGI. The CDR3 DNA sequence: TGTGCCAGCAGTCCAAGGGGATTTCGCACTGAAGCTTTCTTT. Its translation: CASSPRGFRTEAFF.